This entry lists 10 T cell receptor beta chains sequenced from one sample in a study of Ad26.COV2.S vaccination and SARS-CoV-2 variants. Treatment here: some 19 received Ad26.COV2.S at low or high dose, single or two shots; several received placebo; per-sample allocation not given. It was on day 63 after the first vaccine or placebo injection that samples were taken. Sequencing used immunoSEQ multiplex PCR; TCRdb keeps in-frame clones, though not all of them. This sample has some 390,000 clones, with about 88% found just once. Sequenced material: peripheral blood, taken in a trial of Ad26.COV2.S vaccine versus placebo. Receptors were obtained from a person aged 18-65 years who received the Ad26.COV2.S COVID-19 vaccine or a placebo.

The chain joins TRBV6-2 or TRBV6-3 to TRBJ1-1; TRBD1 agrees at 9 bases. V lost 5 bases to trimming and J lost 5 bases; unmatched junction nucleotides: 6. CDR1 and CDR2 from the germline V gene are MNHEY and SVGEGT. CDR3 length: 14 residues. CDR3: CASSQQGAGTEAFF. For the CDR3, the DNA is TGTGCCAGCAGTCAACAGGGGGCGGGAACTGAAGCTTTCTTT.

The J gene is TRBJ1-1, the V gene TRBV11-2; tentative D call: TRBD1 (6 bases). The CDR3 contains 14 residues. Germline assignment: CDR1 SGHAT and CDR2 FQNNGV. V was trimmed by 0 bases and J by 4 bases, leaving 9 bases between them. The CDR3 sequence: CASSLEADSTEAFF. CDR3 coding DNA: TGTGCCAGCAGCTTAGAAGCGGACAGCACTGAAGCTTTCTTT.

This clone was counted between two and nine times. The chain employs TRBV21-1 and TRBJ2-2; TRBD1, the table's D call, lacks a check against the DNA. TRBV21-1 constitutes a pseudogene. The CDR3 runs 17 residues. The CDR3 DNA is TGTGCCAGGTTCCGACAGGGGCCCCCATGGGCCGTCGGGGAGCTGTTTTTT. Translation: CARFRQGPPWAVGELFF.

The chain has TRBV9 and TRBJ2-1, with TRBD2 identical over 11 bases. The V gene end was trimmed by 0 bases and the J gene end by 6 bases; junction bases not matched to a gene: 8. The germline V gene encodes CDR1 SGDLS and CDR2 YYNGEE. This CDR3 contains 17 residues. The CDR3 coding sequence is TGTGCCAGCAGCGTAGGACTAGCGGGGCTAGGGGGCAATGAGCAGTTCTTC. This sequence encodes CASSVGLAGLGGNEQFF.

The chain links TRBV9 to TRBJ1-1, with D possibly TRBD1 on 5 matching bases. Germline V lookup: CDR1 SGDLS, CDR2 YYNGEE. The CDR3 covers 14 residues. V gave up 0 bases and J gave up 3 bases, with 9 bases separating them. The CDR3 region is CASSVGGWDTEAFF. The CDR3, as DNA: TGTGCCAGCAGCGTAGGGGGGTGGGACACTGAAGCTTTCTTT.

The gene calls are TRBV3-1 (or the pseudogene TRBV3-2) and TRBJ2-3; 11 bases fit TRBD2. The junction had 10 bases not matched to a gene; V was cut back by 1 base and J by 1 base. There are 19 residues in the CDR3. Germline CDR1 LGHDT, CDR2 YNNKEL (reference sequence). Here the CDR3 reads CASSQVGTSGIRGTDTQYF. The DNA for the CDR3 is TGTGCCAGCAGCCAAGTAGGGACTAGCGGAATCCGCGGCACAGATACGCAGTATTTT.

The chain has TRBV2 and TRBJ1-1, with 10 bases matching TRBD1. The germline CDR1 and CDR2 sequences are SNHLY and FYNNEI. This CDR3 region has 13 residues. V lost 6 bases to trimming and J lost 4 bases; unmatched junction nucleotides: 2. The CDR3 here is CASRGDRGTEAFF. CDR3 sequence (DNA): TGTGCCAGCAGGGGGGACAGGGGCACTGAAGCTTTCTTT.

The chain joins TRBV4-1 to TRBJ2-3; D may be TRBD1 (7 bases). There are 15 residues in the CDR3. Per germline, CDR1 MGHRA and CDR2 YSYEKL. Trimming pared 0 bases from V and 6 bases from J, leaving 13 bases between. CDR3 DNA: TGCGCCAGCAGCCAAGACGGGAGAGGGGGCGATACGCAGTATTTT. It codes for CASSQDGRGGDTQYF.

The CDR3 coding sequence is TGTGCCAGCAGCCATGATTTGGACAGGGTGAACACTGAAGCTTTCTTT. Protein product: CASSHDLDRVNTEAFF. V is TRBV4-2 and J is TRBJ1-1; 8 nucleotides line up with TRBD1. This CDR3 has 16 residues. J lost 0 bases, V lost 3 bases, and 6 bases had no gene match. Germline CDR1 LGHNA, CDR2 YNFKEQ.

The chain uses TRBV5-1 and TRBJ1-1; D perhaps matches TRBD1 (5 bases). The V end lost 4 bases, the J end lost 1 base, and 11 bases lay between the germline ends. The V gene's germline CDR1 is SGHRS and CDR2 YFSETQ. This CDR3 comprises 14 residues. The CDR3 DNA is TGCGCCAGCAGCCAGACTAGGGGGAACACTGAAGCTTTCTTT. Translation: CASSQTRGNTEAFF.